The 8 T cell receptor beta chains listed next were all sequenced from one sample in a study of T cells after somatic rescue of genetic block. Repertoires were generated with immunoSEQ multiplex PCR, while TCRdb's copy carries only in-frame clones and drops some. The sample lists some 70,000 clones; approximately 91% were seen once. The specimen was peripheral blood mononuclear cells (PBMCs). These receptors were obtained from a man aged 25 to 40.

The rearrangement links TRBV7-9 to TRBJ2-3; the D is unclear. The germline CDR1 and CDR2 sequences are SEHNR and FQNEAQ (reference sequence). The CDR3 loop spans 14 amino acids. V shed 7 bases and J shed 3 bases, with 14 bases lying between them. The chain's CDR3 is CASILPVDTDTQYF. CDR3 DNA: TGTGCCAGCATTCTGCCTGTTGATACAGATACGCAGTATTTT. The variable domain in full, completed from reference TRBV7-9 and TRBJ2-3, reads DTGVSQNPRHKITKRGQNVTFRCDPISEHNRLYWYRQTLGQGPEFLTYFQNEAQLEKSRLLSDRFSAERPKGSFSTLEIQRTEQGDSAMYLCASILPVDTDTQYFGPGTRLTVL.

The chain uses TRBV7-3 and TRBJ1-6; TRBD1 aligns across 9 bases. Trimming took 4 bases from V and 10 from J; bases not matched to a gene: 5. Germline V lookup: CDR1 SGHTA, CDR2 FQGTGA. The CDR3 extends over 14 amino acids. The CDR3 bases are TGTGCCAGCAGCTCGACAGGGGGGAGATCACCCCTCCACTTT. The encoded protein is CASSSTGGRSPLHF.

This chain uses TRBV2 with TRBJ1-2; 8 nucleotides line up with TRBD1. The V segment lost 1 base and the J segment 4 bases; nucleotides outside the gene matches: 2. The CDR3 is 14 residues long. In germline, CDR1 is SNHLY, CDR2 FYNNEI. The CDR3 sequence: CASSEDRGGYGYTF. DNA of the CDR3: TGTGCCAGCAGTGAAGACAGGGGGGGCTATGGCTACACCTTC.

The V gene is TRBV19, the J gene TRBJ1-2; tentative D call: TRBD1 (5 bases). Per the germline V gene, CDR1 is LNHDA and CDR2 is SQIVND (reference sequence). The CDR3 extends over 18 amino acids. Trimming left V 0 bases short and J 6 bases short, with 23 bases between. CDR3 in amino acids: CASSIDLRLAGWGNGYTF. CDR3 in DNA: TGTGCCAGTAGTATAGATCTACGGTTGGCAGGGTGGGGGAATGGCTACACCTTC.

This rearrangement joins TRBV2 to TRBJ2-3, with no clear D. There are 12 residues in the CDR3. Germline lookup yields CDR1 SNHLY and CDR2 FYNNEI. The V end lost 6 bases, the J end lost 4 bases, and 8 bases lay between the germline ends. The CDR3 here is CASSLYSDTQYF. CDR3 DNA sequence: TGTGCCAGCAGCCTCTACTCAGATACGCAGTATTTT.

The genes are TRBV4-2 and TRBJ2-3; D is perhaps TRBD2 (6 bases). From germline, CDR1 is LGHNA and CDR2 YNFKEQ. V was shortened by 4 bases and J by 2 bases, with 19 bases between the two germline ends. CDR3 size: 17 residues. CDR3 protein: CASSLSGLRGSTDTQYF. The CDR3 DNA reads as TGTGCCAGCAGCCTGTCGGGGTTGCGGGGCTCCACAGATACGCAGTATTTT.

This clone was detected a few times. The chain links TRBV27 to TRBJ1-1; D ambiguous. V lost 5 bases to trimming and J lost 0 bases, with 16 bases between them. CDR1 is MNHEY, CDR2 SMNVEV, per germline (reference sequence). The CDR3 has 16 amino acids. This chain's CDR3 is CASSQGASSMNTEAFF. The DNA of the CDR3 is TGTGCCAGCAGTCAAGGAGCCAGTTCCATGAACACTGAAGCTTTCTTT.

The chain carries TRBV6-5 and TRBJ2-5, with TRBD2 as a possible D gene (6 bases). In germline, CDR1 is MNHEY, CDR2 SVGAGI. The CDR3 consists of 14 residues. Trimming pared 6 bases from V and 3 bases from J, leaving 14 bases between. Here the CDR3 DNA reads TGTGCCAGCAGGGCCCCAGGAGGGGAAGAGACCCAGTACTTC. Amino acids: CASRAPGGEETQYF.